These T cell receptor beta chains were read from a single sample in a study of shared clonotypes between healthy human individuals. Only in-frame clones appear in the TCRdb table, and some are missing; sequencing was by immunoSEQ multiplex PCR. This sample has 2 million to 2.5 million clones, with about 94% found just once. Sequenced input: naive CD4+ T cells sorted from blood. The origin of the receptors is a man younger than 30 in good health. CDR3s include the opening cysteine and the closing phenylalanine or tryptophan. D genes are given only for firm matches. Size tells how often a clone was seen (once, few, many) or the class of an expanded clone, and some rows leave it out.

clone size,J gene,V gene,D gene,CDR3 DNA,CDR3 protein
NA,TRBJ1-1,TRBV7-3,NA,TGTGCCAGCAGCTCAGACAGGAACACTGAAGCTTTCTTT,CASSSDRNTEAFF
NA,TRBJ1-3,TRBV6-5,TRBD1,TGTGCCAGCAGTTACTCGAGTAGGGGGCAAGGAAACACCATATATTTT,CASSYSSRGQGNTIYF
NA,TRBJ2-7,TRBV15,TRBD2,TGTGCCACCAGCAAACAGCTAGCGGGCTACTACGAGCAGTACTTC,CATSKQLAGYYEQYF
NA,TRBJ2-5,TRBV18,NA,TGTGCCAGCTCACCGTCAGTTTCAGGTGGAGAGACCCAGTACTTC,CASSPSVSGGETQYF
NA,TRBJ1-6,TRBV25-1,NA,TGTGCCAGCAGTGCCCGGGACGGCCATTCACCCCTCCACTTT,CASSARDGHSPLHF
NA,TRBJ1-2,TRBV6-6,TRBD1,TGTGCCAGCAGCGAGGGACAGGGTGCTGGCTACACCTTC,CASSEGQGAGYTF
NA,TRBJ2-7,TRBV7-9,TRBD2,TGTGCCAGCGAGGGGACTAGCGGTTACGAGCAGTACTTC,CASEGTSGYEQYF
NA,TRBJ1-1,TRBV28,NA,TGTGCCAGCAGTTCCCCTTCCATGAACACTGAAGCTTTCTTT,CASSSPSMNTEAFF
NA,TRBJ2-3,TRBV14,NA,TGTGCCAGCAGCCTTCTCGCGGGATCTACAGATACGCAGTATTTT,CASSLLAGSTDTQYF
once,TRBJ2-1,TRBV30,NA,TGTGCCTGGAGTGTACGAGGGGCTAGCTCCTACAATGAGCAGTTCTTC,CAWSVRGASSYNEQFF
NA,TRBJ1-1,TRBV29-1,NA,TGCAGCGCTAGAGGCCAGGGACTTCTTGGAGCTTTCTTT,CSARGQGLLGAFF
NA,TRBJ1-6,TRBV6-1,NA,TGTGCCAGCAGTGAAGTCGGTTCACCCCTCCACTTT,CASSEVGSPLHF
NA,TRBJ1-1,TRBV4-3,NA,TGCGCCAGCAGCCAAACTTGGGCACGCACTGAAGCTTTCTTT,CASSQTWARTEAFF
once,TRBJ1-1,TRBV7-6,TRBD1,TGTGCCAGCAGCTTAGCGCTTCCCGGGACAGGGGATACTGAAGCTTTCTTT,CASSLALPGTGDTEAFF
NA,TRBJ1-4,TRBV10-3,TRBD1,TGTGCCGTCGGACAGGGGAATGCTAATGAAAAACTGTTTTTT,CAVGQGNANEKLFF
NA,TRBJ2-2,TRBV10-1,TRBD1,TGCGCCAGCAGCCGCAGGGGGCGCGACACCGGGGAGCTGTTTTTT,CASSRRGRDTGELFF
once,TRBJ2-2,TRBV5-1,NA,TGCGCCAGCAGCCCCAGTACCGTGATCACCGGGGAGCTGTTTTTT,CASSPSTVITGELFF
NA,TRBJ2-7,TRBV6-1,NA,TGTGCCACCACCCCCGGCAGGGGCTACGAGCAGTACTTC,CATTPGRGYEQYF
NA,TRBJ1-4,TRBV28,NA,TGTGCCAGCAGTTCTGGACAGCTTGGGGTGTTTTTT,CASSSGQLGVFF
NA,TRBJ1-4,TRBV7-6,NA,TGTGCCAGCAGCTTTGGCGGCGAAAAACTGTTTTTT,CASSFGGEKLFF
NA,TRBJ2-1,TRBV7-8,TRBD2,TGTGCCAGCAGCTCCCTTGGGAGGGCGGCTATAAGTGAGCAGTTCTTC,CASSSLGRAAISEQFF
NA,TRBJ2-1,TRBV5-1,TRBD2,TGCGCCAGCAGCTTGCTCGGGGGGACGAATGAGCAGTTCTTC,CASSLLGGTNEQFF
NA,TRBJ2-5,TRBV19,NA,TGTGCCAGTAGCCAGGGGTCTCAAGAGACCCAGTACTTC,CASSQGSQETQYF
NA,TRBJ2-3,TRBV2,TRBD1,TGTGCCAGCAGTAGGACAGGGGCGAGGGGCACAGATACGCAGTATTTT,CASSRTGARGTDTQYF
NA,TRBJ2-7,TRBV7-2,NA,TGTGCCAGCAGCCGAGGCTACGAGCAGTACTTC,CASSRGYEQYF
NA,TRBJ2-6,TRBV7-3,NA,TGTGCCAGCAGCTTAGAAGGGTTAGGGGCCAACGTCCTGACTTTC,CASSLEGLGANVLTF
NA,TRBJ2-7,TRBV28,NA,TGTGCCAGCAGTCTAGGTTCGAGCTCCTACGAGCAGTACTTC,CASSLGSSSYEQYF
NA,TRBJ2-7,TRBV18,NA,TGTGCCAGCTCACCAAGTCAGCCGCTCTCCTACGAGCAGTACTTC,CASSPSQPLSYEQYF
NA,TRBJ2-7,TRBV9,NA,TGTGCCAGCAGCGTAGATTCCCGGGGGCGCGTGGACGAGCAGTACTTC,CASSVDSRGRVDEQYF
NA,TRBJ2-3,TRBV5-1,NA,TGCGCCAGCAGCTCCAGGGTGACAGATACGCAGTATTTT,CASSSRVTDTQYF
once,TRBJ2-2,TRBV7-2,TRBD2,TGTGCCAGCAGCCCACTAGCGGGGCCTCTGGGGGAGCTGTTTTTT,CASSPLAGPLGELFF
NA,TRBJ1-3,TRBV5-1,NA,TGCGCCAGCAGTGATTTCGGAGGGTACTCTGGAAACACCATATATTTT,CASSDFGGYSGNTIYF
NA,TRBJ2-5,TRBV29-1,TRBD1,TGCAGCGTAGTGAGGGACAGTGGAATTCAAGAGACCCAGTACTTC,CSVVRDSGIQETQYF
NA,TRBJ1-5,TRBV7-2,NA,TGTGCCAGCAGCTTGACGGGGGCTCAGCCCCAGCATTTT,CASSLTGAQPQHF
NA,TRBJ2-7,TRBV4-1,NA,TGCGCCAGCAGACAGGGCTACGAGCAGTACTTC,CASRQGYEQYF
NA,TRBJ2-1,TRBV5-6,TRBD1,TGTGCCAGCAGCTGGGGGACAGGCCCTCCGGCTAATGAGCAGTTCTTC,CASSWGTGPPANEQFF
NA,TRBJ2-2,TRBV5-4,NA,TGTGCCAGCAGCATAGAAGGTTACACCGGGGAGCTGTTTTTT,CASSIEGYTGELFF
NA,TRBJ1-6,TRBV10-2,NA,TGCGCCAGCACCATGGGGACACCAAATTCACCCCTCCACTTT,CASTMGTPNSPLHF
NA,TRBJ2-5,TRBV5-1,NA,TGCGCCAGCAGCTTGGGACACCGACAAGAGACCCAGTACTTC,CASSLGHRQETQYF
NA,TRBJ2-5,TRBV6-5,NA,TGTGCCAGCAGTTACCCGGGAGTGGAGACCCAGTACTTC,CASSYPGVETQYF
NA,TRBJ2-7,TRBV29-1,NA,TGCAGCGTTGAAAAGGAGGGGGCTTTGTTCGAGCAGTACTTC,CSVEKEGALFEQYF
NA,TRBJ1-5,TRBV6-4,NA,TGTGCCAGCAGTGAAGAGGAAAATCAGCCCCAGCATTTT,CASSEEENQPQHF
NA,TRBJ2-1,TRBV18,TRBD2,TGTGCCAGCTCACCACCCCTAGCGGGAGGACACAATGAGCAGTTCTTC,CASSPPLAGGHNEQFF
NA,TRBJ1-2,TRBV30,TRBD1,TGTGCCTGGGCCGATCGGACAGGGTATGGCTACACCTTC,CAWADRTGYGYTF
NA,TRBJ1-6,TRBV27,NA,TGTGCCAGCAGTAACACAGACAATAATTCACCCCTCCACTTT,CASSNTDNNSPLHF
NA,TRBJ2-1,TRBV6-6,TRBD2,TGTGCCACCAGTTATCCCAGCGGGAGATCGAATGAGCAGTTCTTC,CATSYPSGRSNEQFF
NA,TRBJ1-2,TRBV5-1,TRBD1,TGCGCCAGCAGCTTGGGACAGGGTACTAACTATGGCTACACCTTC,CASSLGQGTNYGYTF
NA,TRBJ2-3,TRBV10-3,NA,TGTGCCATCAGTGAGTCGCCCGCAGATACGCAGTATTTT,CAISESPADTQYF
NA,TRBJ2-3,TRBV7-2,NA,TGTGCCAGCAGCTTACTCACAGATACGCAGTATTTT,CASSLLTDTQYF
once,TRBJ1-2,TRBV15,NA,TGTGCCACCAGCAGCCGGGGATCCGCCTATGGCTACACCTTC,CATSSRGSAYGYTF
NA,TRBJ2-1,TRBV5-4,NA,TGTGCCAGCAGCTTGGACCCGGGCCGAGGGGAGCAGTTCTTC,CASSLDPGRGEQFF
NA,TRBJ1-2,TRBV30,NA,TGTGCCTGGAGTGTACGTAACTATGGCTACACCTTC,CAWSVRNYGYTF
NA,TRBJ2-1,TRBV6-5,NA,TGTGCCAGCAGACCCGACGGAATCTCCTACAATGAGCAGTTCTTC,CASRPDGISYNEQFF
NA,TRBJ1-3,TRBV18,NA,TGTGCCAGCTCCCTCCGGAGGGAAACTCTATGGGGCTCTGGAAACACCATATATTTT,CASSLRRETLWGSGNTIYF
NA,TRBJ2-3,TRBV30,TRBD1,TGTGCCTGGAGCCCTCTAGGACAGGGTACTAGCACAGATACGCAGTATTTT,CAWSPLGQGTSTDTQYF
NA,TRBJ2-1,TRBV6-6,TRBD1,TGTGCCAGCAGAGGGACAGTTAGCAATGAGCAGTTCTTC,CASRGTVSNEQFF
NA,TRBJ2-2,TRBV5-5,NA,TGTGCCAGCAGCTTGGCGTTCACCGGGGAGCTGTTTTTT,CASSLAFTGELFF
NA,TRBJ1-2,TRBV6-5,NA,TGTGCCAGCAGTTACAATATTAACTATGGCTACACCTTC,CASSYNINYGYTF
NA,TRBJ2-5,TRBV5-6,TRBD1,TGTGCCAGCAGCCTAAAACCCGGGACAGGGAGTGAGACCCAGTACTTC,CASSLKPGTGSETQYF